This TCR beta chain stems from a study of read filtering for tumor transcriptome and immune sequencing. Study-wide results and caveats: Sorted CD138-negative bone marrow cells were not purified T cells.

From approximately 430 ng of RNA, a library with molecular barcoded alpha/delta and beta/gamma adaptors was made. TCRdb reprocessed the reads via MiXCR and lists one record per CDR3 protein. This table holds approximately 50,000 distinct CDR3 sequences, less than 25% found once. Comment on this clonotype: Antigen specificity is unknown.

The TCR sequence derives from a donor aged 40 or over with multiple myeloma. The specimen sequenced was a population of CD138-negative cells sorted from bone marrow.

The CDR3 nucleotides are TGTGCCAGTAGTATCCGAGCGCTTAGCACAGATACGCAGTATTTT. The encoded protein is CASSIRALSTDTQYF. The rearrangement uses TRBV19 and TRBJ2-3; D is uncertain. Trimming took 3 bases from V and 0 from J, leaving 10 bases between them. The CDR3 is 15 residues long. Looked up from germline, CDR1 is LNHDA and CDR2 is SQIVND (reference sequence).